Listed below are T cell receptor beta chains from one sample, sequenced in a study of blood T cell repertoires in COVID-19. Produced via immunoSEQ multiplex PCR; TCRdb's table is partial and in-frame only. There are 390,000 or so clones in the sample; more than 70% occur only once, and less than 11% lies in the top ten. Sequencing was carried out using peripheral blood. The receptors originated from a woman in her twenties or thirties with COVID-19, enrolled during active disease. Each CDR3 is given with its conserved first and last residue. A D gene is named only where the DNA matches it firmly. Some rows mark clone size as missing; the rest say once, few, many or name a class of expanded clone.

TRBV11-2	NA	TRBJ1-4	NA	CASSPGMTGVNEKLFF	TGTGCCAGCAGCCCAGGGATGACAGGAGTTAATGAAAAACTGTTTTTT
TRBV11-2	NA	TRBJ1-5	TRBD1	CASSPTGSNQPQHF	TGTGCCAGCAGCCCGACAGGGAGCAATCAGCCCCAGCATTTT
TRBV28	NA	TRBJ1-1	NA	CASSLMGRTEAFF	TGTGCCAGCAGTTTAATGGGCAGGACTGAAGCTTTCTTT
TRBV7-2	NA	TRBJ2-1	NA	CASSLYGEQFF	TGTGCCAGCAGCTTGTACGGGGAGCAGTTCTTC
TRBV28	NA	TRBJ2-3	NA	CASHRAGGPDTQYF	TGTGCCAGCCATCGGGCAGGGGGGCCTGATACGCAGTATTTT
TRBV28	NA	TRBJ2-7	TRBD1	CASSPGQGYEQYF	TGTGCCAGCAGTCCGGGACAGGGCTACGAGCAGTACTTC
TRBV14	NA	TRBJ2-1	TRBD1	CASSLLTGVNEQFF	TGTGCCAGCAGCCTACTAACAGGGGTCAATGAGCAGTTCTTC
TRBV10-3	NA	TRBJ1-3	NA	CAISDPDRNSGNTIYF	TGTGCCATCAGTGACCCTGACAGGAACTCTGGAAACACCATATATTTT
TRBV11-2	NA	TRBJ2-7	NA	CASSEAAGNYEQYF	TGTGCCAGCAGTGAAGCCGCAGGGAACTACGAGCAGTACTTC
TRBV4-2	NA	TRBJ2-5	TRBD1	CASSPLLRGPRTRYQETQYF	TGTGCCAGCAGCCCTTTACTCAGGGGGCCCAGGACTCGATATCAAGAGACCCAGTACTTC
TRBV25-1	NA	TRBJ1-1	TRBD1	CASRDSGATEAFF	TGTGCCAGCCGGGACAGTGGAGCCACTGAAGCTTTCTTT
TRBV10-1	NA	TRBJ2-3	TRBD1	CASSGRDRGLMDEQYF	TGCGCCAGCAGCGGCCGGGACAGGGGGCTAATGGATGAGCAGTATTTT
TRBV18	NA	TRBJ2-3	TRBD1	CASSPPGTGGLDTQYF	TGTGCCAGCTCACCACCCGGGACAGGGGGACTAGATACGCAGTATTTT
TRBV2	NA	TRBJ2-5	TRBD2	CASSLAGYQETQYF	TGTGCCAGCAGTTTAGCGGGCTATCAAGAGACCCAGTACTTC
TRBV29-1	few	TRBJ1-4	TRBD1	CSVAMTGGEKLFF	TGCAGCGTTGCTATGACAGGGGGTGAAAAACTGTTTTTT
TRBV19	NA	TRBJ1-3	NA	CATRTVGGNTIYF	TGTGCCACCCGGACAGTTGGTGGAAACACCATATATTTT
TRBV7-2	NA	TRBJ2-3	NA	CASSYRGRADTQYF	TGTGCCAGCAGCTATCGGGGGAGAGCAGATACGCAGTATTTT
TRBV3-1/TRBV3-2	NA	TRBJ2-1	TRBD2	CASSRAGAHNEQFF	TGTGCCAGCAGCCGGGCGGGAGCCCACAATGAGCAGTTCTTC
TRBV27	NA	TRBJ2-5	NA	CASSLVPDQETQYF	TGTGCCAGCAGTTTAGTCCCAGACCAAGAGACCCAGTACTTC
TRBV2	NA	TRBJ2-7	NA	CAGGTAAYEQYF	TGTGCCGGAGGGACGGCCGCCTACGAGCAGTACTTC
TRBV7-3	NA	TRBJ2-6	TRBD2	CASSETSKSSGANVLTF	TGTGCCAGCAGCGAGACTAGCAAGTCCTCTGGGGCCAACGTCCTGACTTTC
TRBV4-1	once	TRBJ1-1	NA	CASSQGPRPNGGLNTEAFF	TGCGCCAGCAGCCAAGGGCCGCGCCCCAATGGAGGGCTGAACACTGAAGCTTTCTTT
TRBV28	NA	TRBJ1-2	NA	CASSSPTHYGYTF	TGTGCCAGCAGTTCCCCTACGCACTATGGCTACACCTTC
TRBV9	NA	TRBJ2-2	TRBD2	CASSVAGRAPGELFF	TGTGCCAGCAGCGTAGCCGGGAGGGCACCCGGGGAGCTGTTTTTT
TRBV2	NA	TRBJ2-7	TRBD2	CASGLAEFYEQYF	TGTGCCAGTGGACTAGCGGAATTCTACGAGCAGTACTTC
TRBV27	NA	TRBJ2-7	NA	CASSLENEQYF	TGTGCCAGCAGTTTGGAGAACGAGCAGTACTTC
TRBV5-8	once	TRBJ2-7	TRBD1	CASSSGQHYEQYF	TGTGCCAGCAGCTCGGGACAGCACTACGAGCAGTACTTC
TRBV5-5	NA	TRBJ1-2	TRBD1	CASSPHGQANYGYTF	TGTGCCAGCAGCCCCCACGGACAGGCTAACTATGGCTACACCTTC
TRBV7-8	NA	TRBJ2-2	TRBD2	CASSLAGGPNGELFF	TGTGCCAGCAGCTTAGCGGGAGGGCCAAACGGGGAGCTGTTTTTT
TRBV5-4	NA	TRBJ2-1	TRBD1	CASSAGTGGDIYNEQFF	TGTGCCAGCAGCGCCGGGACAGGGGGCGATATCTACAATGAGCAGTTCTTC
TRBV28	NA	TRBJ1-1	NA	CASSLVRVLTSEAFF	TGTGCCAGCAGTTTAGTTCGGGTTTTGACCTCTGAAGCTTTCTTT
TRBV6-5	NA	TRBJ2-1	TRBD2	CASTGGSPYNEQFF	TGTGCCAGCACGGGGGGGAGTCCCTACAATGAGCAGTTCTTC
TRBV2	NA	TRBJ2-2	NA	CASSEAGSEGTGELFF	TGTGCCAGCAGTGAAGCGGGGTCTGAGGGCACCGGGGAGCTGTTTTTT
TRBV7-6	NA	TRBJ2-3	TRBD2	CASSLVAGEGTDTQYF	TGTGCCAGCAGCTTAGTAGCGGGAGAAGGCACAGATACGCAGTATTTT
TRBV7-9	NA	TRBJ2-3	TRBD1	CASSGQGSTDTQYF	TGTGCCAGCTCCGGACAGGGGAGCACAGATACGCAGTATTTT
TRBV4-1	NA	TRBJ2-3	TRBD2	CASSQAWTSGSADTQYF	TGCGCCAGCAGCCAGGCGTGGACTAGCGGGAGTGCAGATACGCAGTATTTT
TRBV2	NA	TRBJ2-1	NA	CASSLLTLNEQFF	TGTGCCAGCAGTCTCCTGACTCTAAATGAGCAGTTCTTC
TRBV7-3	NA	TRBJ2-7	TRBD1	CASSSRSRDRVYEQYF	TGTGCCAGCAGCTCAAGGTCGCGGGACAGGGTCTACGAGCAGTACTTC
TRBV5-1	NA	TRBJ2-3	NA	CASSFWLQGGTDTQYF	TGCGCCAGCAGCTTTTGGCTTCAGGGCGGCACAGATACGCAGTATTTT
TRBV4-1	NA	TRBJ1-1	NA	CASSQSRVRTEAFF	TGCGCCAGCAGCCAGTCCAGGGTACGAACTGAAGCTTTCTTT
TRBV5-1	NA	TRBJ2-5	NA	CASRYSGVVETQYF	TGCGCCAGCAGGTACTCAGGGGTGGTAGAGACCCAGTACTTC
TRBV6-6	NA	TRBJ1-4	NA	CASSYPPSKRREKLFF	TGTGCCAGCAGTTACCCCCCTTCTAAGAGGAGGGAAAAACTGTTTTTT
TRBV19	NA	TRBJ1-1	NA	CASSIGGPTEAFF	TGTGCCAGTAGTATAGGGGGGCCCACTGAAGCTTTCTTT
TRBV6-4	NA	TRBJ2-6	NA	CASSPGASGANVLTF	TGTGCCAGCTCGCCAGGGGCCTCTGGGGCCAACGTCCTGACTTTC
TRBV7-2	NA	TRBJ2-7	TRBD2	CASSPGRVNEQYF	TGTGCCAGCAGCCCAGGGAGGGTAAACGAGCAGTACTTC
TRBV30	NA	TRBJ2-7	NA	CAWTGGDEQYF	TGTGCCTGGACCGGGGGAGACGAGCAGTACTTC
TRBV6-4	NA	TRBJ2-3	TRBD2	CASSELGLADSTDTQYF	TGTGCCAGCAGTGAATTGGGACTAGCGGATAGCACAGATACGCAGTATTTT
TRBV6-5	NA	TRBJ2-2	TRBD2	CASSYGTRNTGELFF	TGTGCCAGCAGTTACGGGACTAGAAACACCGGGGAGCTGTTTTTT
TRBV7-6	NA	TRBJ1-3	NA	CASSLQDRVSGNTIYF	TGTGCCAGCAGCTTACAAGACAGAGTCTCTGGAAACACCATATATTTT
TRBV5-1	NA	TRBJ1-2	NA	CASSPGLTPGGYTF	TGCGCCAGCAGCCCAGGACTGACCCCTGGGGGCTACACCTTC
TRBV3-1/TRBV3-2	NA	TRBJ2-2	TRBD2	CASSSRLAGGIGELFF	TGTGCCAGCAGCTCCCGACTAGCGGGAGGGATCGGGGAGCTGTTTTTT
TRBV4-1	NA	TRBJ1-4	TRBD1	CASSQLGTGRGQNEKLFF	TGCGCCAGCAGCCAACTGGGGACAGGGAGGGGGCAAAATGAAAAACTGTTTTTT
TRBV3-1/TRBV3-2	NA	TRBJ2-5	TRBD2	CASSQGAGGGETQYF	TGTGCCAGCAGCCAGGGAGCGGGAGGGGGAGAGACCCAGTACTTC
TRBV7-9	NA	TRBJ2-2	TRBD1	CASSLMRGLSTGELFF	TGTGCCAGCAGCTTAATGAGGGGGCTTAGCACCGGGGAGCTGTTTTTT